This T cell receptor beta chain comes out of a study of OX40 agonist ivuxolimab in advanced cancers. Study summary: Partial responses were achieved by three patients, of whom one had hepatocellular carcinoma and two had cutaneous melanoma. General study results and limits: There was clonal expansion of CD4+ and CD8+ blood T cells by week 6 at 0.1 to 3.0 mg/kg. Near-lowest levels of clonal expansion characterized partial responders at 0.1-3.0 mg/kg.

This clone was observed a single time. Its antigen is undetermined. The germline CDR1 and CDR2 sequences are PRHDT and FYEKMQ (reference sequence). The ends were cut back, 6 bases at V and 6 bases at J, with 18 bases in the middle. This CDR3 has 15 residues. The protocol was immunoSEQ multiplex PCR, while the TCRdb copy is restricted to in-frame clones and leaves out a portion. The sample lists tens of thousands of clones, approximately 86% occurring once. The chain links TRBV13 to TRBJ2-1; either TRBD1 or TRBD2 may supply D (7 bases each). The clonotype comes from an adult with an advanced solid tumor such as melanoma, head and neck, liver or kidney cancer. Sequences were derived from CD4+ or CD8+ T cells sorted from blood, sampled in a trial of the OX40 agonist ivuxolimab. The CDR3 DNA reads as TGTGCCAGCAGTCCAGGGGGGGGACTACTCAATGAGCAGTTCTTC. Translation gives CASSPGGGLLNEQFF.